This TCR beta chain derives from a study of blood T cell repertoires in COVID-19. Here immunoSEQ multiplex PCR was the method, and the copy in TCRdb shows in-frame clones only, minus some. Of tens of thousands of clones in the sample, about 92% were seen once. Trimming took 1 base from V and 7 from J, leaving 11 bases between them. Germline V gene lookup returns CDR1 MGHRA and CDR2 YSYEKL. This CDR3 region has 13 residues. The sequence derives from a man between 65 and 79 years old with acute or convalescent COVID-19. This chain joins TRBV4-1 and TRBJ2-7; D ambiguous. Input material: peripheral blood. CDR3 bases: TGCGCCAGCAGCCAAGTAGACATAGAAGAGCAGTACTTC. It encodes CASSQVDIEEQYF.